One sample yielded the 29 T cell receptor beta chains listed below, sequenced in a study of shared clonotypes between healthy human individuals. The assay was immunoSEQ multiplex PCR, and TCRdb's table has in-frame clones only and misses some. The sample records some 1,600,000 clones, 98% being singletons. Sequencing was carried out using naive CD4+ T cells sorted from blood. Described subset: CD45RA+ positively selected. The receptors stem from a man aged 25 to 40 in good health.

Concerning this clone: This same CDR3 is encoded by further DNA sequences in the sample. The CDR3 DNA reads as TGCGCCAGCAGCTTGGGGCAGGGGGGAGAAAAACTGTTTTTT. Amino acids: CASSLGQGGEKLFF. This chain joins TRBV5-1 and TRBJ1-4, with 7 bases fitting TRBD1. The germline V gene has CDR1 SGHRS and CDR2 YFSETQ. CDR3 length: 14 residues. The ends lost 0 bases at V and 8 bases at J; junction bases unmatched: 4.

J is TRBJ2-1 and V is TRBV27, with 8 bases identical to TRBD2. The germline V gene has CDR1 MNHEY and CDR2 SMNVEV (reference sequence). The CDR3 runs to 18 residues. V dropped 0 bases and J dropped 7; count of bases not matched to a gene: 14. The CDR3 DNA reads TGTGCCAGCAGTTTATCGATAACGTGGGGACTAGGGGAGAATGAGCAGTTCTTC. Translation: CASSLSITWGLGENEQFF.

This clone came up once. Other nucleotide sequences from this sample produce the same CDR3. The V and J genes are TRBV18 and TRBJ2-7; tentative D call: TRBD2 (5 bases). The CDR3 length is 14 residues. Germline CDR1 and CDR2: KGHSH and LQKENI. Trimming stripped 3 bases from V and 1 base from J, with 10 bases between. The CDR3, as DNA: TGTGCCAGCTCACCCCGGACGGGGTCCTACGAGCAGTACTTC. This codes for CASSPRTGSYEQYF.

The chain joins TRBV28 to TRBJ2-7, with 8 nucleotides matching TRBD2. The germline V gene encodes CDR1 MDHEN and CDR2 SYDVKM. J gave up 3 bases and V 5 bases, and 6 bases lay outside the gene matches. CDR3 length: 14 residues. This chain's CDR3 is CASSPIAGRYEQYF. CDR3 bases: TGTGCCAGCAGTCCAATAGCGGGGCGCTACGAGCAGTACTTC.

The V and J genes are TRBV5-1 and TRBJ2-1; 10 nucleotides align to TRBD2. J gave up 4 bases and V 0 bases, and 13 bases lay outside the gene matches. The germline V gene encodes CDR1 SGHRS and CDR2 YFSETQ. This CDR3 comprises 19 residues. The CDR3 DNA reads TGCGCCAGCAGCTTGGGACGAGATGAGCGGGAGGGATCTTACAATGAGCAGTTCTTC. This translates into CASSLGRDEREGSYNEQFF.

The chain is built from TRBV9 and TRBJ2-7; possibly TRBD2 for D (6 bases). In germline, CDR1 is SGDLS, CDR2 YYNGEE. The CDR3 has 15 residues. Trimming took 4 bases from V and 0 from J, leaving 14 bases between them. The CDR3 nucleotides are TGTGCCAGCAGCCCCCGGGGGACGGACTCCTACGAGCAGTACTTC. Translating gives CASSPRGTDSYEQYF.

Only one count was recorded for this clone. CDR3 bases: TGCGCCAGCAGCCAATCCGGGGGCCCATACAATGAGCAGTTCTTC. The encoded protein is CASSQSGGPYNEQFF. The chain joins TRBV4-1 to TRBJ2-1; the D gene could be TRBD1 or TRBD2 (6 bases each). From germline, CDR1 is MGHRA and CDR2 YSYEKL. The V gene lost 2 bases and the J gene lost 4 bases, with 12 bases spanning the gap. This CDR3 region has 15 residues.

This chain connects TRBV7-6 to TRBJ1-2; TRBD1 matches 7 bases. The V and J ends lost 4 bases and 7 bases, in that order; junction bases with no gene match: 9. The CDR3 extends over 14 amino acids. Germline CDR1 and CDR2: SGHVS and FNYEAQ. The CDR3 DNA reads as TGTGCCAGCAGCTCCGAAGGAGGGGGCCGTGGCTACACCTTC. Amino acids: CASSSEGGGRGYTF. The variable domain in full, with the rest retrieved from reference TRBV7-6 and TRBJ1-2, is GAGVSQSPRYKVTKRGQDVALRCDPISGHVSLYWYRQALGQGPEFLTYFNYEAQQDKSGLPNDRFSAERPEGSISTLTIQRTEQRDSAMYRCASSSEGGGRGYTFGSGTRLTVV.

The V gene is TRBV28, the J gene TRBJ1-2; D gene ambiguous. The CDR3 sequence is 13 residues long. Germline V gives CDR1 MDHEN, CDR2 SYDVKM. The ends were cut back, 5 bases at V and 2 bases at J, with 9 bases in the middle. CDR3 coding DNA: TGTGCCAGCAGTCCCAGGAGGAACTATGGCTACACCTTC. The encoded protein is CASSPRRNYGYTF.

V gene TRBV18 combines with J gene TRBJ2-2; 7 bases align to TRBD1. There are 16 residues in the CDR3. V was pared by 6 bases and J by 2 bases, with 9 bases of the junction left unmatched. The germline V gene has CDR1 KGHSH and CDR2 LQKENI. The CDR3 DNA reads as TGTGCCAGCTCTCGCGCCGGGACAGCTAACACCGGGGAGCTGTTTTTT. Protein sequence: CASSRAGTANTGELFF.

The CDR3 DNA sequence: TGCGCCAGCAGCCAATCCCCAGGGAGGAACACTGAAGCTTTCTTT. Protein sequence: CASSQSPGRNTEAFF. The chain uses TRBV4-3 and TRBJ1-1, with D perhaps TRBD1 (5 bases). V was shortened by 2 bases and J by 1 base, with 11 bases between the two germline ends. CDR3 size: 15 residues. CDR1 and CDR2 (germline): LGHNA, YSLEER.

The V gene is TRBV2, the J gene TRBJ2-5, with TRBD2 matching over 8 bases. With 3 bases clipped from V and 7 bases from J, the junction kept 10 bases outside the gene matches. Germline lookup yields CDR1 SNHLY and CDR2 FYNNEI. The CDR3 is 15 residues long. CDR3 region: CASSDRTSSKGTQYF. In DNA form, the CDR3 reads TGTGCCAGCAGTGACCGGACTAGCTCCAAAGGGACCCAGTACTTC.

V gene TRBV5-1 combines with J gene TRBJ2-7, with D perhaps TRBD1 (5 bases). Trimming shortened V by 0 bases and J by 2 bases, and 12 bases separated the two germline ends. The CDR3 contains 15 residues. CDR1 SGHRS and CDR2 YFSETQ come from the germline V gene. The CDR3, as DNA: TGCGCCAGCAGCTTGGCGCAGGGAAGTACCTACGAGCAGTACTTC. It translates to CASSLAQGSTYEQYF. The variable domain in full, completed from reference TRBV5-1 and TRBJ2-7, reads KAGVTQTPRYLIKTRGQQVTLSCSPISGHRSVSWYQQTPGQGLQFLFEYFSETQRNKGNFPGRFSGRQFSNSRSEMNVSTLELGDSALYLCASSLAQGSTYEQYFGPGTRLTVT.

The chain has TRBV11-2 and TRBJ1-3; possible D gene TRBD1, 5 bases. The CDR3 has 15 residues. V dropped 2 bases and J dropped 0 bases, with 8 bases sitting between them. Germline V CDR1 and CDR2: SGHAT, FQNNGV. The CDR3 spells CASSLQGHSGNTIYF. CDR3 DNA sequence: TGTGCCAGCAGCTTACAGGGTCACTCTGGAAACACCATATATTTT.

The CDR3 protein is CASSLAPSGGSYEQYF. In DNA form, the CDR3 reads TGCGCCAGCAGCTTGGCCCCGAGCGGGGGGTCCTACGAGCAGTACTTC. The chain combines TRBV5-1 with TRBJ2-7, with 9 bases matching TRBD2. Germline V lookup: CDR1 SGHRS, CDR2 YFSETQ. The CDR3 has 16 amino acids. J gave up 1 base and V 0 bases, and 5 bases lay outside the gene matches.

This clone has only one observation. The J gene is TRBJ2-5, the V gene TRBV18; tentatively, D is TRBD1 (6 bases). Trimming stripped 2 bases from V and 1 base from J, with 11 bases between. Looked up from germline, CDR1 is KGHSH and CDR2 is LQKENI. The CDR3 is made up of 15 amino acids. The CDR3 here is CASSPGGHPQETQYF. The CDR3 DNA follows: TGTGCCAGCTCACCAGGGGGCCACCCCCAAGAGACCCAGTACTTC.

V usage is TRBV2 and J usage is TRBJ2-1; 10 nucleotides line up with TRBD2. The CDR3 is 16 residues long. The V gene's germline CDR1 is SNHLY and CDR2 FYNNEI. With V trimmed by 6 bases and J by 5 bases, 10 bases remained unmatched. This CDR3 is CASSQAGTSANNEQFF. CDR3 nucleotides: TGTGCCAGCAGCCAAGCTGGGACTAGCGCAAACAATGAGCAGTTCTTC.

The gene calls are TRBV19 and TRBJ2-2; D call uncertain. V dropped 6 bases and J dropped 1 base, with 9 bases sitting between them. CDR1 is LNHDA and CDR2 is SQIVND in the germline V gene (reference sequence). The CDR3 contains 14 residues. This CDR3 is CASSFTENTGELFF. DNA of the CDR3: TGTGCCAGTAGCTTCACAGAGAACACCGGGGAGCTGTTTTTT. The variable domain in full, with the rest retrieved from reference TRBV19 and TRBJ2-2, is DGGITQSPKYLFRKEGQNVTLSCEQNLNHDAMYWYRQDPGQGLRLIYYSQIVNDFQKGDIAEGYSVSREKKESFPLTVTSAQKNPTAFYLCASSFTENTGELFFGEGSRLTVL.

This chain links TRBV27 with TRBJ2-1; a weak D match, TRBD1 (6 bases). The CDR3 covers 18 residues. Germline V gene sequence: CDR1 MNHEY, CDR2 SMNVEV (reference sequence). V dropped 4 bases and J dropped 2 bases, with 21 bases sitting between them. In DNA, the CDR3 is TGTGCCAGCAGTTGGGGGCCGACATGGATGGAGGCCTACAATGAGCAGTTCTTC. Amino acid sequence: CASSWGPTWMEAYNEQFF.

This chain joins TRBV7-2 and TRBJ2-1, with 7 bases lining up with TRBD2. The CDR3 contains 16 residues. The germline V gene has CDR1 SGHTA and CDR2 FQGNSA. The V and J ends lost 1 base and 10 bases, in that order; junction bases with no gene match: 13. The CDR3 bases are TGTGCCAGCAGCTTAGGGTCGACTAGCAGTCAACGGGAGCAGTTCTTC. This encodes CASSLGSTSSQREQFF.

The chain joins TRBV29-1 to TRBJ2-7, with 7 bases aligning to TRBD2. The length of the CDR3 is 13 residues. Germline V gene lookup returns CDR1 SQVTM and CDR2 ANQGSEA. Losses at the gene ends were 6 bases for V and 9 bases for J; bases not matched to a gene: 14. The CDR3 here is CSVGVGGRSLQYF. CDR3 in DNA: TGCAGCGTGGGCGTGGGCGGGAGATCCCTGCAGTACTTC.

The gene calls are TRBV13 and TRBJ2-7; D is unclear. The CDR3 extends over 15 amino acids. Germline V gene lookup returns CDR1 PRHDT and CDR2 FYEKMQ (reference sequence). Trimming stripped 5 bases from V and 1 base from J, with 15 bases between. The CDR3 spells CASSLRGRASYEQYF. CDR3 nucleotide sequence: TGTGCCAGCAGCCTCCGTGGACGGGCATCCTACGAGCAGTACTTC.

J is TRBJ1-2 and V is TRBV5-6; 7 nucleotides agree with TRBD1. Trimming removed 2 bases from V and 6 bases from J; junction bases left unmatched: 7. This CDR3 is built from 14 residues. CDR1 is SGHDT, CDR2 YYEEEE, per germline. The CDR3 is CASSFAGTENGYTF. Written as DNA, the CDR3 is TGTGCCAGCAGCTTTGCCGGGACAGAAAATGGCTACACCTTC.

The CDR3, as DNA: TGTGCCAGCAGTCCCCCGGGACTAGCGGGGAGCTACGAGCAGTACTTC. Translating it yields CASSPPGLAGSYEQYF. The rearrangement uses TRBV28 and TRBJ2-7; 13 bases map to TRBD2. V lost 5 bases to trimming and J lost 3 bases; unmatched junction nucleotides: 7. CDR3 size: 16 residues. From germline, CDR1 is MDHEN and CDR2 SYDVKM.

The chain employs TRBV19 and TRBJ1-1; D gene unclear. This CDR3 contains 12 residues. V was clipped by 7 bases and J by 1 base, with 7 bases between them. Per germline, CDR1 LNHDA and CDR2 SQIVND (reference sequence). CDR3 bases: TGTGCCAGTACCCGTACGAACACTGAAGCTTTCTTT. Its protein product is CASTRTNTEAFF.

The chain recombines TRBV11-2 with TRBJ1-1; maybe TRBD1 (5 bases). V was cut by 5 bases and J by 3 bases, with 16 bases left in between. The germline V gene encodes CDR1 SGHAT and CDR2 FQNNGV. The CDR3 extends over 15 amino acids. CDR3 amino acids: CASSPLGVGHTEAFF. The CDR3 DNA reads as TGTGCCAGCAGCCCGTTGGGGGTCGGACACACTGAAGCTTTCTTT.

A single count supports this clone. The J gene is TRBJ2-5, the V gene TRBV18, with 11 bases matching TRBD2. The CDR3 extends over 16 amino acids. Losses at the gene ends were 4 bases for V and 1 base for J; bases not matched to a gene: 5. Germline V lookup: CDR1 KGHSH, CDR2 LQKENI. The CDR3 bases are TGTGCCAGCTCACTTGCTCTAGCGGGAGGCCAAGAGACCCAGTACTTC. Translating it yields CASSLALAGGQETQYF.

The chain joins TRBV29-1 to TRBJ2-5, with 8 bases lining up with TRBD2. Germline CDR1 is SQVTM and CDR2 is ANQGSEA. Losses at the gene ends were 3 bases for V and 5 bases for J; bases not matched to a gene: 5. This CDR3 has 13 amino acids. The CDR3 bases are TGCAGCGTTGATGCTACGGGAGGGGAGACCCAGTACTTC. Its translation: CSVDATGGETQYF.

This clone was seen a single time. This chain joins TRBV5-6 and TRBJ1-2; perhaps TRBD1 as D (5 bases). CDR3 size: 13 residues. Germline loops: CDR1 SGHDT, CDR2 YYEEEE. V was shortened by 3 bases and J by 4 bases, with 10 bases between the two germline ends. The CDR3 nucleotides are TGTGCCAGCAGCTCGCAGGGTACCTATGGCTACACCTTC. It codes for CASSSQGTYGYTF.